A single sample is the source of the 18 T cell receptor beta chains below, sequenced in a study of immune cell composition in non-small cell lung cancer. Only in-frame clones appear in the TCRdb table, and some are missing; sequencing was by immunoSEQ multiplex PCR. This repertoire shows a few thousand clones, around 80% found once; its top ten account for approximately 8%. Specimen: lung tumor tissue. The origin of the receptors is a human donor with non-small cell lung cancer.

This clone has a handful of counts. V gene TRBV11-2 combines with J gene TRBJ1-6, with D unclear. This CDR3 has 13 residues. Germline V lookup: CDR1 SGHAT, CDR2 FQNNGV. Trimming left V 0 bases short and J 7 bases short, with 4 bases between. CDR3 sequence (DNA): TGTGCCAGCAGCTTAGAGGGCAATTCACCCCTCCACTTT. Protein sequence: CASSLEGNSPLHF.

This chain uses TRBV2 with TRBJ1-2; 7 nucleotides match TRBD1. With 5 bases clipped from V and 8 bases from J, the junction kept 14 bases outside the gene matches. The CDR3 totals 15 residues. CDR1 SNHLY and CDR2 FYNNEI come from the germline V gene. CDR3 in amino acids: CASSRTVTGREGYTF. Written as DNA, the CDR3 is TGTGCCAGCAGTCGTACCGTGACAGGGAGAGAGGGCTACACCTTC.

The rearrangement uses TRBV13 and TRBJ2-2; 7 bases fit TRBD2. Germline V gene data show CDR1 as PRHDT and CDR2 as FYEKMQ (reference sequence). The ends lost 3 bases at V and 3 bases at J; junction bases unmatched: 4. The CDR3 has 15 residues. The CDR3 loop reads CASSFGRSYTGELFF. CDR3 sequence (DNA): TGTGCCAGCAGCTTCGGGAGGTCGTACACCGGGGAGCTGTTTTTT. Based on the CDR3 plus reference TRBV13 and TRBJ2-2, the full variable domain is AAGVIQSPRHLIKEKRETATLKCYPIPRHDTVYWYQQGPGQDPQFLISFYEKMQSDKGSIPDRFSAQQFSDYHSELNMSSLELGDSALYFCASSFGRSYTGELFFGEGSRLTVL.

This rearrangement joins TRBV5-1 to TRBJ2-2; a possible D gene is TRBD2 (6 bases). The CDR3 is 15 amino acids. The V end was cut by 2 bases, the J end by 1 base, with 9 bases between. CDR1 is SGHRS and CDR2 is YFSETQ in the germline V gene. CDR3 amino acids: CASSFTGENTGELFF. The CDR3 DNA follows: TGCGCCAGCAGCTTCACGGGAGAGAACACCGGGGAGCTGTTTTTT.

The chain employs TRBV12-5 and TRBJ2-7; 12 nucleotides agree with TRBD1. Germline CDR1 LGHNT, CDR2 FRNRAP. The CDR3 length is 15 residues. V trimming: 4 bases; J trimming: 10 bases; junction bases outside the gene matches: 11. CDR3 nucleotides: TGTGCTAGTGGTTCCGACGGGGGACAGGGGGCGAGTCAGTACTTC. Translation gives CASGSDGGQGASQYF.

The chain joins TRBV6-6 to TRBJ1-2, with TRBD1 matching 7 bases. The germline V gene has CDR1 MNHNY and CDR2 SVGAGI (reference sequence). The CDR3 sequence is 13 residues long. With V trimmed by 6 bases and J by 3 bases, 4 bases remained unmatched. The CDR3 DNA sequence: TGTGCCAGCAGGACCAGGGGGGACTATGGCTACACCTTC. It encodes CASRTRGDYGYTF.

The chain has TRBV7-2 and TRBJ2-3, with 10 bases lining up with TRBD2. The CDR3 sequence is 18 residues long. V was pared by 8 bases and J by 7 bases, with 21 bases of the junction left unmatched. Germline V gene lookup returns CDR1 SGHTA and CDR2 FQGNSA. This CDR3 is CASSSPGGVAGGLNTQYF. For the CDR3, the DNA is TGTGCCAGCTCGTCCCCCGGGGGGGTAGCGGGGGGACTAAATACGCAGTATTTT.

The chain couples TRBV7-3 to TRBJ2-2, with D tentatively TRBD1 (5 bases). The CDR3 consists of 14 residues. Germline loops: CDR1 SGHTA, CDR2 FQGTGA. V lost 6 bases and J lost 1, with 9 bases in between. The CDR3, as DNA: TGTGCCAGCAGTCTCGACAGGAACACCGGGGAGCTGTTTTTT. Translated: CASSLDRNTGELFF.

This chain joins TRBV11-2 and TRBJ2-5; TRBD1 aligns across 11 bases. The CDR3 has 15 amino acids. The germline gives CDR1 SGHAT, CDR2 FQNNGV. Trimming at V came to 5 bases and at J to 9 bases, leaving 11 bases not matched to a gene. CDR3 region: CASSSRDRGVVAQYF. As DNA, the CDR3 is TGTGCCAGCAGCAGCCGGGACAGGGGGGTGGTGGCCCAGTACTTC.

In its sample, this clone was seen a few times. The CDR3 bases are TGTGCCATCAGTGAGACTAGTACAGGGACAGGTGGCTACACCTTC. Translating it yields CAISETSTGTGGYTF. The chain recombines TRBV10-3 with TRBJ1-2, with 8 bases fitting TRBD1. Germline V gene data show CDR1 as ENHRY and CDR2 as SYGVKD. V lost 2 bases to trimming and J lost 7 bases; unmatched junction nucleotides: 9. This CDR3 spans 15 amino acids.

This chain connects TRBV5-3 to TRBJ2-1, with TRBD2 matching over 9 bases. TRBV5-3 is an ORF for which the function is uncertain. V was pared by 4 bases and J by 8 bases, with 13 bases of the junction left unmatched. The CDR3 runs 16 residues. The CDR3 spells CARSGAWRGGRDEQFF. The CDR3, as DNA: TGTGCCAGAAGCGGGGCCTGGCGGGGGGGTAGGGATGAGCAGTTCTTC.

V gene TRBV6-1 combines with J gene TRBJ1-2; D remains unclear. The CDR3 consists of 11 residues. Germline V CDR1 and CDR2: MNHNS, SASEGT. Trimming removed 3 bases at V and 8 bases at J, with 7 bases between. The CDR3, as DNA: TGTGCCAGCAGTGACTATGAAGGCTACACCTTC. Amino acids: CASSDYEGYTF.

The rearrangement joins TRBV19 to TRBJ2-1; the match to TRBD2 covers 14 bases. Per the germline V gene, CDR1 is LNHDA and CDR2 is SQIVND (reference sequence). The CDR3 is made up of 20 amino acids. Trimming removed 3 bases from V and 4 bases from J; junction bases left unmatched: 14. CDR3: CASSIGGLTSGGARYNEQFF. CDR3 DNA sequence: TGTGCCAGTAGTATTGGGGGGTTGACTAGCGGGGGGGCACGATACAATGAGCAGTTCTTC.

J is TRBJ2-5 and V is TRBV2; TRBD1 agrees at 8 bases. The junction had 6 bases not matched to a gene; V was cut back by 7 bases and J by 5 bases. Looked up from germline, CDR1 is SNHLY and CDR2 is FYNNEI. There are 13 residues in the CDR3. DNA of the CDR3: TGTGCCAGCATGAGGACAGGGCGGGAGACCCAGTACTTC. This gives the protein CASMRTGRETQYF.

The CDR3 spells CASSLAGGGLTEQYF. Written as DNA, the CDR3 is TGTGCCAGCAGCTTAGCGGGCGGGGGTCTTACCGAGCAGTACTTC. The gene calls are TRBV7-9 and TRBJ2-7, with 7 bases matching TRBD2. The CDR3 sequence is 15 residues long. Losses at the gene ends were 0 bases for V and 6 bases for J; bases not matched to a gene: 8. From germline, CDR1 is SEHNR and CDR2 FQNEAQ (reference sequence). Full variable domain (rest looked up from reference TRBV7-9 and TRBJ2-7): DTGVSQNPRHKITKRGQNVTFRCDPISEHNRLYWYRQTLGQGPEFLTYFQNEAQLEKSRLLSDRFSAERPKGSFSTLEIQRTEQGDSAMYLCASSLAGGGLTEQYFGPGTRLTVT.

This chain uses TRBV5-1 with TRBJ2-7; D gene ambiguous. V was clipped by 2 bases and J by 4 bases, with 7 bases between them. The CDR3 has 12 amino acids. CDR1 is SGHRS, CDR2 YFSETQ, per germline. The CDR3, as DNA: TGCGCCAGCAGCTTAGGAGAATACGAGCAGTACTTC. Protein product: CASSLGEYEQYF.

This clone was counted a few times. The CDR3: CASSYLPGQAYEQYF. The DNA for the CDR3 is TGTGCCAGCAGTTACTTGCCGGGACAGGCCTACGAGCAGTACTTC. The chain couples TRBV6-5 to TRBJ2-7, with 8 bases aligning to TRBD1. Germline V lookup: CDR1 MNHEY, CDR2 SVGAGI. With V trimmed by 1 base and J by 2 bases, 4 bases remained unmatched. There are 15 residues in the CDR3.

The J gene is TRBJ2-7, the V gene TRBV5-1; D perhaps matches TRBD2 (6 bases). The CDR3 totals 17 residues. CDR1 is SGHRS, CDR2 YFSETQ, per germline. Trimming left V 5 bases short and J 3 bases short, with 24 bases between. The CDR3 here is CASRYGGAGPTDYEQYF. The CDR3 DNA follows: TGCGCCAGCAGATACGGAGGGGCGGGACCCACTGACTACGAGCAGTACTTC.